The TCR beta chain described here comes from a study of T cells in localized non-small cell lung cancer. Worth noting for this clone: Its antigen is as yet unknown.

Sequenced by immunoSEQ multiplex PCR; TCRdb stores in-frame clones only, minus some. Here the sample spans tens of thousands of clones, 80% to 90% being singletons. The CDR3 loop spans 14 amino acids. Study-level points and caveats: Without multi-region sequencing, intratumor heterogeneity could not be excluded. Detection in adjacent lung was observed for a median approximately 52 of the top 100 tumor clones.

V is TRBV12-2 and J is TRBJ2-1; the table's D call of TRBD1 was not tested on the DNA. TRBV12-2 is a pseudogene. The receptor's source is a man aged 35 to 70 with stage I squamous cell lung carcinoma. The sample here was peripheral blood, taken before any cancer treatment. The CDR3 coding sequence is TGTGCAAGTCGCTTAGACAACTCCTACAATGAGCAGTTCTTC. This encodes CASRLDNSYNEQFF.